Listed here is a single TCR beta chain. This sample was taken from a study of blood T cell repertoires in COVID-19. Study-wide context: From T cells, B-cell-depleted T cells, or PBMCs came the material, which was cDNA or gDNA.

Donors in Cohort 3 counted as recovered after two negative PCRs, clearance, or symptom resolution. Trimming stripped 0 bases from V and 10 bases from J, with 16 bases between. The CDR3 has 15 amino acids. Germline V lookup: CDR1 MNHNS, CDR2 SASEGT. The protocol was immunoSEQ multiplex PCR, while the TCRdb copy is restricted to in-frame clones and leaves out a portion. The sample yields a few hundred thousand clones, approximately 90% seen once. The V call is TRBV6-1, the J call TRBJ1-5; D is possibly TRBD1 (6 bases). The source is a man between 35 and 55 years old who had recovered from COVID-19. Sequencing was done on a sample of PBMCs or T cells enriched from blood (not recorded which). This CDR3 is CASSEAVSRGGPQHF. CDR3 DNA sequence: TGTGCCAGCAGTGAAGCGGTGTCCAGGGGTGGACCCCAGCATTTT.